Listed below are T cell receptor beta chains from one sample, sequenced in a study of CD4 T cells in relation to SARS-CoV-2 and coronaviruses. The repertoire was sequenced with immunoSEQ multiplex PCR; TCRdb's copy has only in-frame clones and lacks some. Altogether 8,500 to 13,000 clones are present, 85% to 90% being singletons, with the ten largest covering 2.2%. Sequencing used naive CD4+ T cells from PBMCs. These receptors all stem from an adult with COVID-19. The CDR3 runs from the conserved cysteine through the conserved F or W. A D gene is named only where the DNA matches it firmly. Clone size is given for some rows only: seen once, a few or many times, or a class if the clone is expanded.

J gene: TRBJ2-7
V gene: TRBV11-3
clone size: .
D gene: TRBD2
CDR3 protein: CASSLGGEGSYEQYF
CDR3 DNA: TGTGCCAGCAGCTTAGGGGGGGAGGGGTCCTACGAGCAGTACTTC

J gene: TRBJ2-5
V gene: TRBV10-3
clone size: .
D gene: .
CDR3 protein: CATSGVEETQYF
CDR3 DNA: TGTGCCACCTCGGGTGTCGAGGAGACCCAGTACTTC

J gene: TRBJ1-1
V gene: TRBV11-3
clone size: .
D gene: TRBD1
CDR3 protein: CASSRTGDLNTEAFF
CDR3 DNA: TGTGCCAGCAGCAGGACAGGGGACCTTAACACTGAAGCTTTCTTT

J gene: TRBJ1-5
V gene: TRBV27
clone size: few
D gene: TRBD1
CDR3 protein: CASTRTGDRSNQPQHF
CDR3 DNA: TGTGCCAGCACCCGGACAGGGGATAGGAGCAATCAGCCCCAGCATTTT

J gene: TRBJ1-1
V gene: TRBV2
clone size: .
D gene: TRBD1
CDR3 protein: CATLGQANTEAFF
CDR3 DNA: TGTGCCACCCTCGGACAGGCAAACACTGAAGCTTTCTTT

J gene: TRBJ2-7
V gene: TRBV10-3
clone size: .
D gene: .
CDR3 protein: CAIRRTEAYEQYF
CDR3 DNA: TGTGCCATCAGACGGACAGAGGCCTACGAGCAGTACTTC

J gene: TRBJ2-7
V gene: TRBV3-1/TRBV3-2
clone size: .
D gene: .
CDR3 protein: CASSQGSGLYEQYF
CDR3 DNA: TGTGCCAGCAGCCAGGGGTCCGGGCTGTACGAGCAGTACTTC

J gene: TRBJ2-5
V gene: TRBV5-1
clone size: .
D gene: TRBD2
CDR3 protein: CASSLVGTSGAETQYF
CDR3 DNA: TGCGCCAGCAGCTTGGTGGGGACTAGCGGGGCGGAGACCCAGTACTTC

J gene: TRBJ1-2
V gene: TRBV24-1
clone size: .
D gene: .
CDR3 protein: CATSDLTQPYGYTF
CDR3 DNA: TGTGCCACCAGTGATTTGACTCAGCCGTATGGCTACACCTTC

J gene: TRBJ2-7
V gene: TRBV7-9
clone size: .
D gene: .
CDR3 protein: CASSPRASRNFFEQYF
CDR3 DNA: TGTGCCAGCAGCCCCAGGGCGTCCCGCAATTTTTTCGAGCAGTACTTC

J gene: TRBJ2-1
V gene: TRBV11-2
clone size: .
D gene: .
CDR3 protein: CASSLDPPPYNEQFF
CDR3 DNA: TGTGCCAGCAGCTTAGATCCCCCACCATACAATGAGCAGTTCTTC

J gene: TRBJ2-1
V gene: TRBV5-8
clone size: .
D gene: .
CDR3 protein: CASSRPYNEQFF
CDR3 DNA: TGTGCCAGCAGCCGACCCTACAATGAGCAGTTCTTC

J gene: TRBJ1-4
V gene: TRBV7-9
clone size: .
D gene: .
CDR3 protein: CASSPITKQGVLEKLFF
CDR3 DNA: TGTGCCAGCAGCCCAATCACCAAACAGGGAGTGTTGGAAAAACTGTTTTTT

J gene: TRBJ1-2
V gene: TRBV12-5
clone size: .
D gene: .
CDR3 protein: CASGRLQGDKGGYTF
CDR3 DNA: TGTGCTAGTGGTCGACTACAGGGCGACAAGGGTGGCTACACCTTC

J gene: TRBJ1-6
V gene: TRBV5-4
clone size: .
D gene: .
CDR3 protein: CASSGDTGTNSPLHF
CDR3 DNA: TGTGCCAGCAGCGGGGACACAGGGACCAATTCACCCCTCCACTTT

J gene: TRBJ1-2
V gene: TRBV6-5
clone size: .
D gene: .
CDR3 protein: CASSYGAGYTF
CDR3 DNA: TGTGCCAGCAGTTATGGGGCTGGCTACACCTTC

J gene: TRBJ2-7
V gene: TRBV10-3
clone size: .
D gene: TRBD1
CDR3 protein: CAISVRTGAYEQYF
CDR3 DNA: TGTGCCATCAGTGTGCGGACAGGGGCCTACGAGCAGTACTTC

J gene: TRBJ1-6
V gene: TRBV6-5
clone size: .
D gene: .
CDR3 protein: CASSYPGPAPLHF
CDR3 DNA: TGTGCCAGCAGTTACCCCGGGCCGGCACCCCTCCACTTT

J gene: TRBJ1-1
V gene: TRBV7-3
clone size: .
D gene: .
CDR3 protein: CASTADGNTEAFF
CDR3 DNA: TGTGCCAGCACCGCCGACGGGAACACTGAAGCTTTCTTT

J gene: TRBJ2-5
V gene: TRBV5-6
clone size: .
D gene: .
CDR3 protein: CASSPTGGQETQYF
CDR3 DNA: TGTGCCAGCAGCCCCACGGGCGGACAAGAGACCCAGTACTTC

J gene: TRBJ1-1
V gene: TRBV7-9
clone size: .
D gene: TRBD1
CDR3 protein: CASSSGGQVQAFF
CDR3 DNA: TGTGCCAGCAGCTCAGGCGGACAGGTCCAGGCTTTCTTT

J gene: TRBJ2-2
V gene: TRBV5-1
clone size: .
D gene: TRBD2
CDR3 protein: CASSRGLAGGRTGELFF
CDR3 DNA: TGCGCCAGCAGCCGGGGACTAGCGGGGGGGCGTACCGGGGAGCTGTTTTTT

J gene: TRBJ2-7
V gene: TRBV6-1
clone size: .
D gene: TRBD1
CDR3 protein: CASSEQLPGQGRDEQYF
CDR3 DNA: TGTGCCAGCAGTGAACAACTTCCGGGACAGGGAAGGGACGAGCAGTACTTC

J gene: TRBJ2-3
V gene: TRBV7-2
clone size: .
D gene: .
CDR3 protein: CASSRILGSSITDTQYF
CDR3 DNA: TGTGCCAGCAGCCGGATCCTGGGCTCCTCCATCACAGATACGCAGTATTTT

J gene: TRBJ1-6
V gene: TRBV19
clone size: .
D gene: .
CDR3 protein: CASGSGANSPLHF
CDR3 DNA: TGTGCCAGTGGATCAGGGGCAAATTCACCCCTCCACTTT

J gene: TRBJ1-3
V gene: TRBV2
clone size: .
D gene: .
CDR3 protein: CASSEAGSGNTIYF
CDR3 DNA: TGTGCCAGCAGTGAAGCGGGCTCTGGAAACACCATATATTTT

J gene: TRBJ2-7
V gene: TRBV5-4
clone size: .
D gene: TRBD1
CDR3 protein: CASSQGQSLYEQYF
CDR3 DNA: TGTGCCAGCAGCCAGGGACAGAGTCTCTACGAGCAGTACTTC

J gene: TRBJ2-6
V gene: TRBV27
clone size: once
D gene: TRBD1
CDR3 protein: CASSLQGSRPFGANVLTF
CDR3 DNA: TGTGCCAGCAGCTTACAGGGGTCGCGTCCCTTTGGGGCCAACGTCCTGACTTTC

J gene: TRBJ2-7
V gene: TRBV7-2
clone size: .
D gene: TRBD2
CDR3 protein: CASSLVVSGGVYEQYF
CDR3 DNA: TGTGCCAGCAGCTTAGTGGTTAGCGGGGGAGTCTACGAGCAGTACTTC

J gene: TRBJ2-5
V gene: TRBV2
clone size: .
D gene: .
CDR3 protein: CASNGRETQYF
CDR3 DNA: TGTGCCAGCAACGGGCGAGAGACCCAGTACTTC

J gene: TRBJ2-1
V gene: TRBV7-9
clone size: .
D gene: .
CDR3 protein: CASSLFSGGNNEQFF
CDR3 DNA: TGTGCCAGCAGCTTATTCTCGGGCGGAAACAATGAGCAGTTCTTC

J gene: TRBJ2-7
V gene: TRBV3-1/TRBV3-2
clone size: once
D gene: TRBD2
CDR3 protein: CASSRALAGGDEQYF
CDR3 DNA: TGTGCCAGCAGCCGCGCCCTAGCGGGGGGTGACGAGCAGTACTTC

J gene: TRBJ1-2
V gene: TRBV5-4
clone size: .
D gene: .
CDR3 protein: CASSLMNRAGNYGYTF
CDR3 DNA: TGTGCCAGCAGCTTGATGAACAGGGCAGGTAACTATGGCTACACCTTC

J gene: TRBJ2-5
V gene: TRBV27
clone size: .
D gene: TRBD2
CDR3 protein: CASHRASGGTQETQYF
CDR3 DNA: TGTGCCAGCCACCGGGCCAGCGGGGGAACTCAAGAGACCCAGTACTTC

J gene: TRBJ2-7
V gene: TRBV27
clone size: .
D gene: .
CDR3 protein: CASSLPGTPYPYEQYF
CDR3 DNA: TGTGCCAGCAGTTTACCCGGGACACCTTACCCCTACGAGCAGTACTTC

J gene: TRBJ2-7
V gene: TRBV11-1
clone size: few
D gene: TRBD2
CDR3 protein: CASSTRLAGGYEQYF
CDR3 DNA: TGTGCCAGCAGCACGCGACTAGCGGGGGGCTACGAGCAGTACTTC

J gene: TRBJ2-7
V gene: TRBV24-1
clone size: .
D gene: .
CDR3 protein: CATSEEPNYYGQYF
CDR3 DNA: TGTGCCACCAGTGAAGAACCTAACTACTATGGGCAGTACTTC

J gene: TRBJ1-2
V gene: TRBV4-3
clone size: .
D gene: .
CDR3 protein: CASSRTVRNYGYTF
CDR3 DNA: TGCGCCAGTTCCCGGACGGTAAGAAACTATGGCTACACCTTC

J gene: TRBJ2-3
V gene: TRBV7-8
clone size: .
D gene: TRBD2
CDR3 protein: CASSPDWRGFGDTQYF
CDR3 DNA: TGTGCCAGCAGCCCCGACTGGCGGGGGTTCGGGGATACGCAGTATTTT

J gene: TRBJ2-5
V gene: TRBV30
clone size: .
D gene: .
CDR3 protein: CAWSVGLERTQYF
CDR3 DNA: TGTGCCTGGAGTGTAGGGCTGGAGCGGACCCAGTACTTC

J gene: TRBJ1-1
V gene: TRBV9
clone size: .
D gene: .
CDR3 protein: CASSLTMGDTEAFF
CDR3 DNA: TGTGCCAGCAGCCTAACAATGGGGGACACTGAAGCTTTCTTT

J gene: TRBJ2-1
V gene: TRBV3-1/TRBV3-2
clone size: .
D gene: .
CDR3 protein: CASGPYNEQFF
CDR3 DNA: TGTGCCAGCGGACCATACAATGAGCAGTTCTTC

J gene: TRBJ2-1
V gene: TRBV5-5
clone size: .
D gene: .
CDR3 protein: CASTTPPLGEFNEQFF
CDR3 DNA: TGTGCCAGCACCACCCCACCGCTCGGTGAGTTCAATGAGCAGTTCTTC

J gene: TRBJ2-3
V gene: TRBV6-1
clone size: .
D gene: .
CDR3 protein: CASSEAQGGGTDTQYF
CDR3 DNA: TGTGCCAGCAGTGAAGCGCAGGGGGGGGGCACAGATACGCAGTATTTT

J gene: TRBJ2-6
V gene: TRBV4-2
clone size: .
D gene: TRBD1
CDR3 protein: CASSQDGTGVFTGANVLTF
CDR3 DNA: TGTGCCAGCAGCCAAGACGGGACAGGGGTCTTTACTGGGGCCAACGTCCTGACTTTC

J gene: TRBJ2-7
V gene: TRBV14
clone size: .
D gene: .
CDR3 protein: CASGQTGAAGGQYF
CDR3 DNA: TGTGCCAGCGGTCAGACAGGGGCAGCGGGGGGCCAGTACTTC

J gene: TRBJ2-5
V gene: TRBV7-2
clone size: .
D gene: TRBD2
CDR3 protein: CASSLVSSGGVRETQYF
CDR3 DNA: TGTGCCAGCAGCTTAGTGAGCAGCGGGGGGGTTCGAGAGACCCAGTACTTC

J gene: TRBJ2-3
V gene: TRBV5-4
clone size: .
D gene: TRBD2
CDR3 protein: CASSFSLAGIADTQYF
CDR3 DNA: TGTGCCAGCAGCTTCTCTTTAGCGGGGATCGCAGATACGCAGTATTTT